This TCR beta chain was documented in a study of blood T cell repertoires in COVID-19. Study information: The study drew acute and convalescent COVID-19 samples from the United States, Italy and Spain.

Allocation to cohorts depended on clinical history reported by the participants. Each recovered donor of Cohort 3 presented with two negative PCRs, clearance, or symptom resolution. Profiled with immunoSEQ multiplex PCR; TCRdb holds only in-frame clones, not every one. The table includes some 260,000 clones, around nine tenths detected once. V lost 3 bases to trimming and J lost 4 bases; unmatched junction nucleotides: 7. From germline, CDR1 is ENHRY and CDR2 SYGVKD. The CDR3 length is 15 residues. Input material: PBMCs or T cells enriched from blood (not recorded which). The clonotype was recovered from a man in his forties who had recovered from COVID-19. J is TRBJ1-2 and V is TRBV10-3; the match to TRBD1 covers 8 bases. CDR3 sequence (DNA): TGTGCCATCAGTGACAGGGGGCTGATCTCCTATGGCTACACCTTC. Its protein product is CAISDRGLISYGYTF.